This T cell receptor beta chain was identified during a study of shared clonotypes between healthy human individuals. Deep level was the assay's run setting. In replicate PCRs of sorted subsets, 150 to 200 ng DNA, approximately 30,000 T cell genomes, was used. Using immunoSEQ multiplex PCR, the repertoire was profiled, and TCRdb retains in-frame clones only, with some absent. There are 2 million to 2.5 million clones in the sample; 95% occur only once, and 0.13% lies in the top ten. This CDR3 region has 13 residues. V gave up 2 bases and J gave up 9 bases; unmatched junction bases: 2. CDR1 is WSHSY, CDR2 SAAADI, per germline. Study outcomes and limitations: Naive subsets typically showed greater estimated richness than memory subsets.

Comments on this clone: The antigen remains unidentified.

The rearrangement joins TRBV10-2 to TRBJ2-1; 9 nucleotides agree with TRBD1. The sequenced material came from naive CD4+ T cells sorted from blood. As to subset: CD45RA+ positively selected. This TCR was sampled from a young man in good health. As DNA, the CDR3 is TGCGCCAGCAGTGAGGGACAGGGGATTGAGCAGTTCTTC. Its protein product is CASSEGQGIEQFF.